These 21 T cell receptor beta chains share one sample of origin, sequenced in a study of T cell repertoires in cytomegalovirus infection. Their antigens are not known. Each CDR3 protein gets one entry after TCRdb re-called the reads with MiXCR. The table includes hundreds of thousands of distinct CDR3 sequences, about 42% detected once. The source was cultured PBMCs, collected from culture after CMV antigen stimulation. The receptors were gathered from a human donor in good health (CMV status not recorded). Some clones in this sample may be carry-over from other donors' samples.

This chain connects TRBV7-9 to TRBJ2-5; possibly TRBD1 or TRBD2 for D (7 bases each). Deletions cut 5 bases from V and 1 base from J, with 20 bases between. This CDR3 spans 17 amino acids. Germline values: CDR1 SEHNR, CDR2 FQNEAQ (reference sequence). The CDR3 DNA follows: TGTGCCAGCAGCCCCCCAGCGGGACAGACCACCCAAGAGACCCAGTACTTC. Translated: CASSPPAGQTTQETQYF.

There are a few counts of this clonotype. This chain uses TRBV7-2 with TRBJ2-3; 8 bases match TRBD2. The CDR3 is 15 amino acids. Looked up from germline, CDR1 is SGHTA and CDR2 is FQGNSA. The V gene end was trimmed by 3 bases and the J gene end by 2 bases; junction bases not matched to a gene: 4. Here the CDR3 reads CASSFTSGITDTQYF. The CDR3 bases are TGTGCCAGCAGCTTCACTAGCGGCATCACAGATACGCAGTATTTT.

This clonotype was seen many times. The chain joins TRBV7-2 to TRBJ2-1; 16 nucleotides match TRBD2. The CDR3 consists of 20 residues. Germline V gives CDR1 SGHTA, CDR2 FQGNSA. The V and J ends lost 2 bases and 3 bases, in that order; junction bases with no gene match: 10. As DNA, the CDR3 is TGTGCCAGCAGCTTACCCGGGACTAGCGGGAGGGCCACGTTCTACAATGAGCAGTTCTTC. Its protein product is CASSLPGTSGRATFYNEQFF.

This chain uses TRBV20-1 with TRBJ2-7, with 7 bases that match TRBD1. There are 12 residues in the CDR3. Germline assignment: CDR1 DFQATT and CDR2 SNEGSKA (reference sequence). Losses at the gene ends were 5 bases for V and 3 bases for J; bases not matched to a gene: 4. CDR3 bases: TGCAGTGCTCGGGACAGCCTCTACGAGCAGTACTTC. Its translation is CSARDSLYEQYF.

The chain uses TRBV11-1 and TRBJ2-3, with D unclear. The CDR3 loop spans 15 amino acids. The V and J ends lost 5 bases and 6 bases respectively, with 18 bases between them. Germline V CDR1 and CDR2: SGHAT, FQDESV (reference sequence). CDR3 nucleotide sequence: TGTGCCAGCAGCAAAGGCCCCGGTATTTATGATACGCAGTATTTT. The encoded protein is CASSKGPGIYDTQYF.

V gene TRBV7-2 combines with J gene TRBJ2-1; unclear D gene. This CDR3 comprises 17 residues. V lost 1 base and J 6 bases, leaving 19 bases between the germline ends. Germline CDR1 SGHTA, CDR2 FQGNSA. The CDR3 sequence is CASSLVSWPIAPNEQFF. The CDR3 DNA sequence: TGTGCCAGCAGCTTAGTCAGTTGGCCCATCGCCCCCAATGAGCAGTTCTTC.

This clonotype was observed a few times. The chain couples TRBV20-1 to TRBJ1-1; D unresolved. The CDR3 consists of 15 residues. Trimming cost V 0 bases and J 3 bases, with 14 bases left between them. Per the germline V gene, CDR1 is DFQATT and CDR2 is SNEGSKA (reference sequence). The DNA for the CDR3 is TGCAGTGCTAGAGATCGGGGTTCGCTACACACTGAAGCTTTCTTT. Translated, it gives CSARDRGSLHTEAFF.

This clonotype turned up a few times. The V and J genes are TRBV7-9 and TRBJ2-3; D may be TRBD2 (5 bases). CDR3 length: 14 amino acids. CDR1 is SEHNR and CDR2 is FQNEAQ in the germline V gene (reference sequence). V lost 3 bases and J 5 bases, leaving 12 bases between the germline ends. CDR3 bases: TGTGCCAGCAGCTTGGGTCTAGCTGAAGATACGCAGTATTTT. It translates to CASSLGLAEDTQYF.

This clonotype was detected once. This chain joins TRBV29-1 and TRBJ2-5, with D possibly being TRBD1 (5 bases). Germline V gives CDR1 SQVTM, CDR2 ANQGSEA. This CDR3 has 15 amino acids. Trimming removed 1 base at V and 5 bases at J, with 17 bases between. The CDR3 DNA reads as TGCAGCGTTGAAGGGGATGCAGGGTATCTCGAGACCCAGTACTTC. Protein: CSVEGDAGYLETQYF.

This clonotype turned up a few times. The V call is TRBV28, the J call TRBJ2-3, with TRBD2 identical over 8 bases. This CDR3 spans 17 amino acids. J was trimmed by 1 base and V by 6 bases; bases with no gene match: 12. CDR1 is MDHEN, CDR2 SYDVKM, per germline. CDR3 residues: CASSQAVSGAGTDTQYF. In DNA, the CDR3 is TGTGCCAGCAGCCAAGCGGTTAGCGGGGCTGGCACAGATACGCAGTATTTT.

The rearrangement uses TRBV12-3 or TRBV12-4 and TRBJ1-1, with 8 positions matching TRBD1. Trimming took 5 bases from V and 4 from J; bases not matched to a gene: 12. The CDR3 extends over 16 amino acids. The CDR3 reads CASSGGAGGPATEAFF. CDR3 bases: TGTGCCAGCAGTGGTGGGGCAGGGGGCCCGGCCACTGAAGCTTTCTTT.

The rearrangement uses TRBV7-9 and TRBJ2-7, with D perhaps matching TRBD1 or TRBD2 (5 bases each). In germline, CDR1 is SEHNR, CDR2 FQNEAQ (reference sequence). The germline V and J ends were trimmed by 0 bases and 4 bases, with 13 bases remaining between them. CDR3 length equals 15 residues. CDR3 sequence: CASSLAEGYGYEQYF. As DNA, the CDR3 is TGTGCCAGCAGCTTAGCCGAGGGGTACGGGTACGAGCAGTACTTC.

The table lists this clonotype with a few counts. The rearrangement joins TRBV7-2 to TRBJ1-4; no definite D call. Germline V gene sequence: CDR1 SGHTA, CDR2 FQGNSA. Trimming removed 5 bases from V and 1 base from J, with 11 bases in between. The CDR3 is 15 amino acids. The CDR3 DNA follows: TGTGCCAGCAGCCCCCGGGTGGGAACTAATGAAAAACTGTTTTTT. The encoded protein is CASSPRVGTNEKLFF.

This clonotype was detected only a few times. The chain links TRBV6-6 to TRBJ2-7, with 9 bases identical to TRBD1. The CDR3 is 15 residues long. V gave up 7 bases and J gave up 1 base; unmatched junction bases: 8. Germline-derived CDR1 and CDR2 are MNHNY and SVGAGI (reference sequence). The CDR3 is CASTYEGQGSYEQYF. In DNA, the CDR3 is TGTGCCAGCACCTACGAAGGACAGGGGTCCTACGAGCAGTACTTC.

J is TRBJ2-1 and V is TRBV7-8; D is perhaps TRBD2 (6 bases). The CDR3 is made up of 13 amino acids. V was cut by 3 bases and J by 9 bases, with 12 bases left in between. Germline V gene data show CDR1 as SGHVS and CDR2 as FQNEAQ. The CDR3 sequence is CASSLGLQGEQFF. The CDR3 bases are TGTGCCAGCAGCTTGGGACTGCAAGGTGAGCAGTTCTTC.

The chain couples TRBV4-3 to TRBJ2-1, with 12 nucleotides matching TRBD2. The trim removed 1 base at V and 9 bases at J, leaving 10 bases unmatched. Looked up from germline, CDR1 is LGHNA and CDR2 is YSLEER. The CDR3 is 17 residues long. CDR3 coding DNA: TGCGCCAGCAGCCAAGGCGGGCTAGCGGGAGGGGATAGTGAGCAGTTCTTC. Its protein product is CASSQGGLAGGDSEQFF.

The chain joins TRBV12-5 to TRBJ2-1; D is possibly TRBD1 (6 bases). Germline assignment: CDR1 LGHNT and CDR2 FRNRAP. The CDR3 contains 14 residues. Trimming shortened V by 9 bases and J by 7 bases, and 19 bases separated the two germline ends. The CDR3 coding sequence is TGTGCTAGCCGAGAAATCAAAACAGGGAATGAGCAGTTCTTC. Its translation is CASREIKTGNEQFF. The full variable domain, completed using reference TRBV12-5 and TRBJ2-1, is DARVTQTPRHKVTEMGQEVTMRCQPILGHNTVFWYRQTMMQGLELLAYFRNRAPLDDSGMPKDRFSAEMPDATLATLKIQPSEPRDSAVYFCASREIKTGNEQFFGPGTRLTVL.

This clonotype appeared a few times. The rearrangement links TRBV7-9 to TRBJ2-1; TRBD2 matches 10 bases. The V gene end was trimmed by 5 bases and the J gene end by 9 bases; junction bases not matched to a gene: 13. The germline V gene has CDR1 SEHNR and CDR2 FQNEAQ (reference sequence). CDR3 size: 16 residues. This CDR3 is CASSAAGLASGGEQFF. CDR3 nucleotides: TGTGCCAGCAGCGCGGCGGGACTAGCGAGCGGTGGTGAGCAGTTCTTC.

The chain links TRBV27 to TRBJ1-5; D might be TRBD1 (5 bases). In germline, CDR1 is MNHEY, CDR2 SMNVEV (reference sequence). The CDR3 runs to 14 residues. CDR3 nucleotides: TGTAAGACCCAGGGCGACGGTGGGAATCAGCCCCAGCATTTT. Translated, it gives CKTQGDGGNQPQHF.

The chain links TRBV3-1 to TRBJ2-6, with D perhaps matching TRBD2 (6 bases). Looked up from germline, CDR1 is LGHDT and CDR2 is YNNKEL (reference sequence). The CDR3 totals 16 residues. V lost 4 bases and J 2 bases, leaving 12 bases between the germline ends. Here the CDR3 reads CASSRWGGTGANVLTF. CDR3 sequence (DNA): TGTGCCAGCAGCCGTTGGGGAGGTACTGGGGCCAACGTCCTGACTTTC. Full variable domain (outside the CDR3, taken from reference TRBV3-1 and TRBJ2-6): DTAVSQTPKYLVTQMGNDKSIKCEQNLGHDTMYWYKQDSKKFLKIMFSYNNKELIINETVPNRFSPKSPDKAHLNLHINSLELGDSAVYFCASSRWGGTGANVLTFGAGSRLTVL.

The CDR3 protein is CASSQPGQAIVQETQYF. The CDR3 nucleotides are TGCGCCAGCAGCCAGCCTGGACAGGCGATAGTCCAAGAGACCCAGTACTTC. The gene calls are TRBV4-1 and TRBJ2-5; 7 nucleotides line up with TRBD1. This CDR3 has 17 residues. CDR1 is MGHRA and CDR2 is YSYEKL in the germline V gene. The V gene end was trimmed by 3 bases and the J gene end by 1 base; junction bases not matched to a gene: 11.